The 19 T cell receptor beta chains listed next were all sequenced from one sample in a study of T cells in Graves' hyperthyroidism and ophthalmopathy (dated by TCRdb to about 2019). Libraries were constructed by multiplex PCR. The sample was run on an Illumina HiSeq 2000. TCR beta CDR3 regions were amplified from RNA transcripts. A first-round RT-PCR of the TCR CDR3 used the HTBI primer set with the Qiagen OneStep RT-PCR kit. TCRdb passed the public sequencing reads through fastp at Q25 and MiXCR, retaining productive beta sequences. Here each entry gathers all rows of one CDR3 protein and keeps the most common genes and DNA. For this sample there are 300,000 to 450,000 distinct CDR3 sequences; 15% to 20% appear just once. Roughly a sixth of the sample comes from the top ten. Sequencing was performed on blood. Source of these receptors: a woman between 40 and 55 years old with Graves' ophthalmopathy.

The sample holds many counts of this clonotype. The gene calls are TRBV29-1 and TRBJ2-2; possible D gene TRBD2, 6 bases. Germline-derived CDR1 and CDR2 are SQVTM and ANQGSEA. This CDR3 contains 11 residues. V was shortened by 3 bases and J by 9 bases, with 8 bases between the two germline ends. The CDR3 DNA reads TGCAGCGTTGATGCGGGAAGGGAGCTGTTTTTT. Its translation is CSVDAGRELFF.

In this sample, this clonotype turned up many times. The V and J genes are TRBV6-2 or TRBV6-3 and TRBJ1-5, with D perhaps TRBD1 (6 bases). Germline V CDR1 and CDR2: MNHEY, SVGEGT. V was shortened by 6 bases and J by 9 bases, with 12 bases between the two germline ends. This CDR3 spans 12 amino acids. CDR3: CASSRDTRPQHF. In DNA form, the CDR3 reads TGTGCCAGCAGCAGGGACACACGGCCCCAGCATTTT.

This clonotype was counted ten times or more. The chain has TRBV20-1 and TRBJ1-3, with D unclear. Germline V gene sequence: CDR1 DFQATT, CDR2 SNEGSKA (reference sequence). V was cut by 3 bases and J by 0 bases, with 15 bases left in between. The CDR3 runs to 16 residues. The CDR3 is CSASGLERVSGNTIYF. The DNA of the CDR3 is TGCAGTGCTAGCGGCCTCGAGAGAGTCTCTGGAAACACCATATATTTT.

Many counts were recorded for this clonotype. The genes are TRBV2 and TRBJ1-2; D ambiguous. Trimming took 10 bases from V and 4 from J, leaving 13 bases between them. The CDR3 covers 12 residues. CDR1 is SNHLY and CDR2 is FYNNEI in the germline V gene. The CDR3 nucleotides read TGTGCCATCGATCGGACCTCCTATGGCTACACCTTC. Translating it yields CAIDRTSYGYTF.

This clonotype has ten or more counts. V and J are TRBV3-1 and TRBJ2-5; perhaps TRBD2 as D (6 bases). Germline V CDR1 and CDR2: LGHDT, YNNKEL (reference sequence). V was shortened by 7 bases and J by 2 bases, with 14 bases between the two germline ends. The length of the CDR3 is 14 residues. The CDR3 spells CASTGEGAQETQYF. For the CDR3, the DNA is TGTGCCAGCACGGGAGAGGGTGCGCAAGAGACCCAGTACTTC.

This clonotype showed up many times. The chain couples TRBV19 to TRBJ1-5; 8 bases align to TRBD1. The ends lost 5 bases at V and 6 bases at J; junction bases unmatched: 9. Germline CDR1 and CDR2: LNHDA and SQIVND (reference sequence). CDR3 size: 15 residues. CDR3 sequence (DNA): TGTGCCAGTAGTGATTCAGGGGGCGCGATTCAGCCCCAGCATTTT. Residues: CASSDSGGAIQPQHF.

This clonotype was detected many times. The J gene is TRBJ2-5, the V gene TRBV10-3; the D gene is possibly TRBD2 (5 bases). This CDR3 has 15 residues. From germline, CDR1 is ENHRY and CDR2 SYGVKD. V lost 3 bases and J lost 2, with 13 bases in between. In nucleotides, the CDR3 is TGTGCCATCAGTGATCCAACTAGAGGTCAAGAGACCCAGTACTTC. Translating gives CAISDPTRGQETQYF.

The table lists this clonotype with many counts. This rearrangement joins TRBV2 to TRBJ1-2; 10 bases line up with TRBD1. CDR1 is SNHLY, CDR2 FYNNEI, per germline. The CDR3 runs to 14 residues. V lost 5 bases and J lost 6; bases outside the gene matches: 6. The CDR3 region is CASSPWDRGDGYTF. In DNA, the CDR3 is TGTGCCAGCAGTCCATGGGACAGGGGAGATGGCTACACCTTC.

This clonotype was seen repeatedly, ten times or more. The rearrangement uses TRBV12-3 or TRBV12-4 and TRBJ1-2; 7 bases are a match to TRBD1. Trimming removed 2 bases from V and 5 bases from J; junction bases left unmatched: 5. The CDR3 length is 14 residues. CDR3 loop: CASSLPDRVYGYTF. As DNA, the CDR3 is TGTGCCAGCAGTTTACCCGACAGGGTTTATGGCTACACCTTC.

This chain links TRBV5-6 with TRBJ1-1; D ambiguous. Trimming stripped 3 bases from V and 0 bases from J, with 15 bases between. From germline, CDR1 is SGHDT and CDR2 YYEEEE. This CDR3 spans 16 amino acids. The CDR3 spells CASSYDPATMNTEAFF. Here the CDR3 DNA reads TGTGCCAGCAGCTACGACCCGGCGACCATGAACACTGAAGCTTTCTTT.

This clonotype has ten or more counts. DNA of the CDR3: TGTGCCAGCAGCTTAGACGGGGATGGCGAGCAGTACTTC. Its translation: CASSLDGDGEQYF. J is TRBJ2-7 and V is TRBV7-8; TRBD2 is a possible D gene (5 bases). The length of the CDR3 is 13 residues. Germline V gene sequence: CDR1 SGHVS, CDR2 FQNEAQ. Deletions cut 1 base from V and 6 bases from J, with 10 bases between. Looking up the rest from reference TRBV7-8 and TRBJ2-7 gives the full variable domain: GAGVSQSPRYKVAKRGQDVALRCDPISGHVSLFWYQQALGQGPEFLTYFQNEAQLDKSGLPSDRFFAERPEGSVSTLKIQRTQQEDSAVYLCASSLDGDGEQYFGPGTRLTVT.

Many counts were recorded for this clonotype. CDR3: CASKTGPFSYEQYF. As DNA, the CDR3 is TGTGCCAGCAAAACGGGCCCATTCTCCTACGAGCAGTACTTC. V is TRBV28 and J is TRBJ2-7; D is unresolved. V dropped 7 bases and J dropped 0 bases, with 13 bases sitting between them. The CDR3 covers 14 residues. Germline CDR1 is MDHEN and CDR2 is SYDVKM.

This clonotype was found many times. The rearrangement links TRBV29-1 to TRBJ2-4, with D hard to call. The V gene lost 4 bases and the J gene lost 3 bases, with 13 bases spanning the gap. Germline V gives CDR1 SQVTM, CDR2 ANQGSEA. The CDR3 runs to 14 residues. In DNA form, the CDR3 reads TGCAGCGTTGTTGAAGGTTCTGGCAAAAACATTCAGTACTTC. Encoded protein: CSVVEGSGKNIQYF.

V is TRBV15 and J is TRBJ2-5; D gene unclear. The CDR3 is 11 residues long. Germline assignment: CDR1 LNHNV and CDR2 YYDKDF (reference sequence). Trimming took 3 bases from V and 5 from J, leaving 4 bases between them. This CDR3 reads CATSRKETQYF. The CDR3 nucleotides are TGTGCCACCAGCAGGAAGGAGACCCAGTACTTC. The full variable domain, with the rest looked up from reference TRBV15 and TRBJ2-5, is DAMVIQNPRYQVTQFGKPVTLSCSQTLNHNVMYWYQQKSSQAPKLLFHYYDKDFNNEADTPDNFQSRRPNTSFCFLDIRSPGLGDTAMYLCATSRKETQYFGPGTRLLVL.

As DNA, the CDR3 is TGTGCCTGGAGTCCAGACCCGGGGACGGCTTTCTTT. Translation: CAWSPDPGTAFF. The chain has TRBV30 and TRBJ1-1, with D perhaps TRBD1 (5 bases). This CDR3 has 12 residues. Per the germline V gene, CDR1 is GTSNPN and CDR2 is SVGIG (reference sequence). Trimming left V 2 bases short and J 11 bases short, with 15 bases between. The full variable domain, with the rest looked up from reference TRBV30 and TRBJ1-1, is SQTIHQWPATLVQPVGSPLSLECTVEGTSNPNLYWYRQAAGRGLQLLFYSVGIGQISSEVPQNLSASRPQDRQFILSSKKLLLSDSGFYLCAWSPDPGTAFFGQGTRLTVV.

This clonotype has a handful of counts. V and J are TRBV6-1 and TRBJ1-2, with TRBD1 as a possible D gene (6 bases). Trimming removed 4 bases from V and 4 bases from J, with 13 bases in between. Germline V gene lookup returns CDR1 MNHNS and CDR2 SASEGT. This CDR3 comprises 14 residues. CDR3: CASSGTGLGYGYTF. Written as DNA, the CDR3 is TGTGCCAGCAGTGGAACAGGGTTGGGCTATGGCTACACCTTC.

This clonotype was observed at least ten times. The chain carries TRBV7-8 and TRBJ2-7; D may match TRBD1 or TRBD2 (5 bases each). The CDR3 consists of 13 residues. Germline loops: CDR1 SGHVS, CDR2 FQNEAQ. V lost 6 bases to trimming and J lost 4 bases, with 13 bases between them. The chain's CDR3 is CASRSGAGYEQYF. DNA of the CDR3: TGTGCCAGCAGATCCGGGGCTGGTTACGAGCAGTACTTC.

This clonotype was counted only a few times. V is TRBV20-1 and J is TRBJ1-3; D gene uncertain. V lost 5 bases and J lost 4, with 15 bases in between. The CDR3 loop spans 14 amino acids. CDR1 and CDR2 from the germline V gene are DFQATT and SNEGSKA (reference sequence). DNA for the CDR3: TGCAGTGCTGGAAAGGACGCGACGGGAAACACCATATATTTT. This translates into CSAGKDATGNTIYF.

At least ten counts were recorded for this clonotype. V gene TRBV20-1 combines with J gene TRBJ1-1, with D tentatively TRBD1 (6 bases). CDR3 length: 15 residues. Germline lookup yields CDR1 DFQATT and CDR2 SNEGSKA (reference sequence). V was pared by 0 bases and J by 0 bases, with 11 bases between. Here the CDR3 reads CSARDWGAMNTEAFF. For the CDR3, the DNA is TGCAGTGCTAGAGATTGGGGGGCCATGAACACTGAAGCTTTCTTT.